This record concerns one TCR beta chain sequence. Its specificity is not known. Repertoires were generated with immunoSEQ multiplex PCR, while TCRdb's copy carries only in-frame clones and drops some. The data hold some 25,000 clones, with 86% observed a single time. These data come from a study of T cells after posttransplantation cyclophosphamide. Study-level findings and limits: Later post-transplant blood repertoires were often dominated by donor CD8+ memory clones. Recipient CMV seropositivity and CMV reactivation strongly tracked TRB clonality. Tissue-infiltrating T cells from skin or gut overlapped little with blood T cells.

The CDR3 runs to 14 residues. V gave up 7 bases and J gave up 2 bases, with 14 bases separating them. The germline gives CDR1 MNHNS, CDR2 SASEGT. This receptor was identified in a woman in her sixties or seventies with a blood cancer, CMV-positive, and with a related stem cell donor. The chain employs TRBV6-1 and TRBJ1-2; maybe TRBD1 (5 bases). The sequenced sample was PBMCs. The CDR3 reads CASTKGTTNYGYTF. In nucleotides, the CDR3 is TGTGCCAGCACCAAGGGGACTACAAACTATGGCTACACCTTC.